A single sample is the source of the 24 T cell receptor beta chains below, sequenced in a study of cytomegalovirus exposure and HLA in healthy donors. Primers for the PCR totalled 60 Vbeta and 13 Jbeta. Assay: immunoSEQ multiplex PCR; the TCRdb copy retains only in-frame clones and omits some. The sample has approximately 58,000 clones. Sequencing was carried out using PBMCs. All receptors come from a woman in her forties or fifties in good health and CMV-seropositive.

The CDR3 coding sequence is TGCGCCAGCAGTTACGGACAGAACACTGAAGCTTTCTTT. Its protein is CASSYGQNTEAFF. The chain uses TRBV10-1 and TRBJ1-1, with D maybe TRBD1 (5 bases). This CDR3 has 13 residues. Trimming stripped 5 bases from V and 1 base from J, with 8 bases between. Germline values: CDR1 WNHNN, CDR2 SYGVQD (reference sequence).

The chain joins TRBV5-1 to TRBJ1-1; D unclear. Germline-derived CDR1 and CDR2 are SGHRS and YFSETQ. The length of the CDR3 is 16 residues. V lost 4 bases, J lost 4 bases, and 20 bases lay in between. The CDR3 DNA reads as TGCGCCAGCAGCCAAGACGATGCGTGGGCCGGCACTGAAGCTTTCTTT. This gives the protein CASSQDDAWAGTEAFF.

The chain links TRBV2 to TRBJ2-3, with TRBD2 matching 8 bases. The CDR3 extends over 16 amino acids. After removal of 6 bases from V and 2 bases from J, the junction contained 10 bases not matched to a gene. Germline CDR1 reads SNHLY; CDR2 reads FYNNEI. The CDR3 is CASSQQRELTTDTQYF. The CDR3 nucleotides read TGTGCCAGCAGCCAGCAGCGGGAGCTAACCACAGATACGCAGTATTTT.

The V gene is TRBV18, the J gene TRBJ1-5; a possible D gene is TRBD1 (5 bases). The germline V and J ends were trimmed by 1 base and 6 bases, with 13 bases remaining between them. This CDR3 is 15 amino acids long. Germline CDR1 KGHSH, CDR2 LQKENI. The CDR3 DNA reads TGTGCCAGCTCACCACAGACAGTGAGGTCTCAGCCCCAGCATTTT. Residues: CASSPQTVRSQPQHF.

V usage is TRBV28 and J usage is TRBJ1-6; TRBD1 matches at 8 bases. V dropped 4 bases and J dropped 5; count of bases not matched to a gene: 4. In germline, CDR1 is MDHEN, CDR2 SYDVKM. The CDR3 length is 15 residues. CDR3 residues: CASSSGQGNNSPLHF. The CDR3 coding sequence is TGTGCCAGCAGTTCCGGACAGGGCAATAATTCACCCCTCCACTTT.

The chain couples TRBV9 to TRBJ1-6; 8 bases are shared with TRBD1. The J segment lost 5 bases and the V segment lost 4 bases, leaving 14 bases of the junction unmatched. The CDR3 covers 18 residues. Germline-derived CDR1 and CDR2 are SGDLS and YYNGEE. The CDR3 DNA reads TGTGCCAGCAGCTCCGACCAAGACAGGGGTTTGGATAATTCACCCCTCCACTTT. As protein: CASSSDQDRGLDNSPLHF.

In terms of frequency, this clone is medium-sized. CDR3 region: CASSKDLTYEQYF. Here the CDR3 DNA reads TGTGCCAGTAGTAAAGACTTAACCTACGAGCAGTACTTC. This rearrangement joins TRBV19 to TRBJ2-7; D gene uncertain. This CDR3 contains 13 residues. Germline V gene lookup returns CDR1 LNHDA and CDR2 SQIVND (reference sequence). Trimming took off 4 bases at V and 2 bases at J, with 9 bases between the two ends.

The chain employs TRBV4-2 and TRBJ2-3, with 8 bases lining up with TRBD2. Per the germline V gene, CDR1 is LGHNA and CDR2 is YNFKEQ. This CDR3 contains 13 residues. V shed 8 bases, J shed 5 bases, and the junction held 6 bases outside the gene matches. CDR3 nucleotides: TGTGCCAGCGGACGGGGGGGCGGAGATACGCAGTATTTT. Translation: CASGRGGGDTQYF.

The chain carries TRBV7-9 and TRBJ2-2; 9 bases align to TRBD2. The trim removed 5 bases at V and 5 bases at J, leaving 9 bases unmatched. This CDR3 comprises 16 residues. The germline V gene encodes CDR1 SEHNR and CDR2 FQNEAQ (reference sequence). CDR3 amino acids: CASSLRAGGRTGELFF. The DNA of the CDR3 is TGTGCCAGCAGCCTTAGAGCGGGAGGTAGGACCGGGGAGCTGTTTTTT.

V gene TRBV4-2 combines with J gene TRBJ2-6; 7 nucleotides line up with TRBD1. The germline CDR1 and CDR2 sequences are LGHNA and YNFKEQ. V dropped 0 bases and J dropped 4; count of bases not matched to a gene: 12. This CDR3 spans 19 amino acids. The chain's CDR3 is CASSQEDREVLLGANVLTF. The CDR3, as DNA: TGTGCCAGCAGCCAAGAAGACAGGGAAGTGCTGCTCGGGGCCAACGTCCTGACTTTC.

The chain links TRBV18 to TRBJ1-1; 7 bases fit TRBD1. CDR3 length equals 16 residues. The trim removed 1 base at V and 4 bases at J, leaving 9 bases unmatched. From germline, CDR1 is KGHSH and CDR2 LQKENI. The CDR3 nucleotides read TGTGCCAGCTCACCACAAGGGGGCGGGAAGACCACTGAAGCTTTCTTT. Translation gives CASSPQGGGKTTEAFF.

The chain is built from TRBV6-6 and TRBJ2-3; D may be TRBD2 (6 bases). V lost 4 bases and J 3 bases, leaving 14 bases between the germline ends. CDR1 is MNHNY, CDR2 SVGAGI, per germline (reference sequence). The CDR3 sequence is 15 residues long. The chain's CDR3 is CASSSHSAGTDTQYF. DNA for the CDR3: TGTGCCAGCAGTTCCCACAGCGCGGGGACAGATACGCAGTATTTT.

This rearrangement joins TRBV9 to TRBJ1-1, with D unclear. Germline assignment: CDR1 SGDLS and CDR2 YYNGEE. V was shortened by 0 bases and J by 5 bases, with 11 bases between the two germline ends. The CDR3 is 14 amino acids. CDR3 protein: CASSVGELETEAFF. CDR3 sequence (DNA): TGTGCCAGCAGCGTAGGGGAGTTGGAAACTGAAGCTTTCTTT.

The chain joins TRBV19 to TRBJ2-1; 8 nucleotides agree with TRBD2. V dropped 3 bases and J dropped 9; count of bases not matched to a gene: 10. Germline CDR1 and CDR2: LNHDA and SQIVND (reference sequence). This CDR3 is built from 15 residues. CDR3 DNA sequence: TGTGCCAGTAGTATGTCGAGCGGGAGTTTCCCTGAGCAGTTCTTC. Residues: CASSMSSGSFPEQFF.

CDR3 sequence (DNA): TGTGCCAGCAGCCCTAACGGAGATACGCAGTATTTT. This codes for CASSPNGDTQYF. This chain joins TRBV7-2 and TRBJ2-3; D gene uncertain. This CDR3 has 12 amino acids. CDR1 is SGHTA, CDR2 FQGNSA, per germline. Trimming left V 5 bases short and J 5 bases short, with 8 bases between.

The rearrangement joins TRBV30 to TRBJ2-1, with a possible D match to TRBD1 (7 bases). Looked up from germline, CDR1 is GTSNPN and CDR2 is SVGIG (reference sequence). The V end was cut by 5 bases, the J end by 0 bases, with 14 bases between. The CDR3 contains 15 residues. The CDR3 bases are TGTGCCTGGGAGGGGGGACAGAGCTCCTACAATGAGCAGTTCTTC. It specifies CAWEGGQSSYNEQFF. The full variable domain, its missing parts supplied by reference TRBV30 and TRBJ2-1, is SQTIHQWPATLVQPVGSPLSLECTVEGTSNPNLYWYRQAAGRGLQLLFYSVGIGQISSEVPQNLSASRPQDRQFILSSKKLLLSDSGFYLCAWEGGQSSYNEQFFGPGTRLTVL.

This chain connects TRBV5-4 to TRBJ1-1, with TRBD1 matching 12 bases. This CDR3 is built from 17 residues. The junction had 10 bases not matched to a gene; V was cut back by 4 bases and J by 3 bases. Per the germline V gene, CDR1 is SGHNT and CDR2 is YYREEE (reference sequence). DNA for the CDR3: TGTGCCAGCAGCGCCGGGACAGGGGGCCCTGAAGACACTGAAGCTTTCTTT. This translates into CASSAGTGGPEDTEAFF.

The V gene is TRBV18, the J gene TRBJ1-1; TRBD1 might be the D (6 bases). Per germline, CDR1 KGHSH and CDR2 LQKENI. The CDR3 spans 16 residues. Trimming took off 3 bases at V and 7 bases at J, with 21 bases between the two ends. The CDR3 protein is CASSPGALGDKGEAFF. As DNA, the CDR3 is TGTGCCAGCTCACCGGGGGCCCTGGGGGATAAAGGTGAAGCTTTCTTT.

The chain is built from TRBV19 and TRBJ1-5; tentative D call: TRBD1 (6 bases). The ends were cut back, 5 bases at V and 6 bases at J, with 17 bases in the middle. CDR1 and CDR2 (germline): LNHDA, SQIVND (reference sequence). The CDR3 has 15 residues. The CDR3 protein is CASSRTGLQRQPQHF. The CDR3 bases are TGTGCCAGTAGTCGCACAGGGCTTCAGCGTCAGCCCCAGCATTTT.

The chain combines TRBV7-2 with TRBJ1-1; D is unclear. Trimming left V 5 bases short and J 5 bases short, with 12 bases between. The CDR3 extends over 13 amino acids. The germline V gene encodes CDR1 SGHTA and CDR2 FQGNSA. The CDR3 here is CASSPLVRTEAFF. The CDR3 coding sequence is TGTGCCAGCAGCCCCTTGGTGCGGACTGAAGCTTTCTTT. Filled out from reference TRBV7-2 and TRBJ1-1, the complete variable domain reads GAGVSQSPSNKVTEKGKDVELRCDPISGHTALYWYRQSLGQGLEFLIYFQGNSAPDKSGLPSDRFSAERTGGSVSTLTIQRTQQEDSAVYLCASSPLVRTEAFFGQGTRLTVV.

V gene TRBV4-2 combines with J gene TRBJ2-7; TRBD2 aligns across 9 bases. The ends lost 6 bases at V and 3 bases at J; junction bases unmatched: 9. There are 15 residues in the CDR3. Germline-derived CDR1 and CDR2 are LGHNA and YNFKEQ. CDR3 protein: CASSPPGLANYEQYF. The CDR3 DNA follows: TGTGCCAGCAGTCCACCGGGACTAGCCAACTACGAGCAGTACTTC.

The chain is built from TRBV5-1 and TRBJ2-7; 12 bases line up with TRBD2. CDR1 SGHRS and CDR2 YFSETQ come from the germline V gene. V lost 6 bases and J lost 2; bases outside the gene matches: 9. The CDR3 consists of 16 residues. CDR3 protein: CASKLALAGGPYEQYF. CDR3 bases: TGCGCCAGCAAGCTTGCGCTAGCGGGAGGGCCCTACGAGCAGTACTTC.

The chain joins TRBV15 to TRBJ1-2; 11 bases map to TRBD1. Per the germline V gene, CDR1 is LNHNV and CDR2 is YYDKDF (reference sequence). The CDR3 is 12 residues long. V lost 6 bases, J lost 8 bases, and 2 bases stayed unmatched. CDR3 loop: CATRGTGGGYTF. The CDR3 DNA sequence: TGTGCCACCAGGGGGACAGGGGGAGGCTACACCTTC.

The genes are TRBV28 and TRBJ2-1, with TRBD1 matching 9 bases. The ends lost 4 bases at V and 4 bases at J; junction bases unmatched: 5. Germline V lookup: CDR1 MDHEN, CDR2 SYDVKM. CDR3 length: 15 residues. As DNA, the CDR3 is TGTGCCAGCAGTTCCGGGACAGGGATATACAATGAGCAGTTCTTC. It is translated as CASSSGTGIYNEQFF.